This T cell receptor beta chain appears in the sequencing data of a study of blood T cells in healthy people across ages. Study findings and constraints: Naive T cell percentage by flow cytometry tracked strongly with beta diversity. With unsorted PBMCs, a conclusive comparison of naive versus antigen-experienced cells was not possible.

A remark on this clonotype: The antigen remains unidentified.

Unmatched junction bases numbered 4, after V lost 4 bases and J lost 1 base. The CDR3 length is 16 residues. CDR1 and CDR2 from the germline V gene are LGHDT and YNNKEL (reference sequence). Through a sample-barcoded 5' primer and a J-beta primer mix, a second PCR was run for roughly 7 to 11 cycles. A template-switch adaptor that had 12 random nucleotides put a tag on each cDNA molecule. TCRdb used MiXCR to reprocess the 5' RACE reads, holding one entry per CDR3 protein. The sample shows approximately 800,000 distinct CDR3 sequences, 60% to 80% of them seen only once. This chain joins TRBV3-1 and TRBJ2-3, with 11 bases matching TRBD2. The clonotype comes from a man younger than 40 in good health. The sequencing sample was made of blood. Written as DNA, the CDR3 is TGTGCCAGCAGCCCGTATAGCGGGGGGGGCACAGATACGCAGTATTTT. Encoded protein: CASSPYSGGGTDTQYF.